This T cell receptor (beta chain) was documented in a study of T cell repertoires in cytomegalovirus infection. Study conclusions and caveats: The study found HLA-C-restricted CMV-specific TCR beta clonotypes dominating the ex vivo response. Pooled public TCR beta family frequency picked out CMV carriers with the relevant HLA.

One entry per CDR3 protein results from TCRdb running MiXCR on the reads. Counted here are fewer than 200,000 distinct CDR3 sequences, around 14% occurring once; the ten biggest clones make up about a quarter. As concerns this clonotype: Its cognate antigen is unknown.

Deletions cut 1 base from V and 8 bases from J, with 12 bases between. The CDR3 contains 15 residues. In germline, CDR1 is SGHDN, CDR2 FVKESK. This rearrangement joins TRBV14 to TRBJ1-6, with D possibly matching TRBD1 (5 bases). This sequence originates from a human donor in good health (CMV status not recorded). Some clones in this sample may be carry-over from other donors' samples. The sequencing sample was made of PBMCs. CDR3 region: CASSQAGTAYSPLHF. The CDR3 coding sequence is TGTGCCAGCAGCCAAGCCGGGACGGCTTATTCACCCCTCCACTTT.